Reported below is one TCR beta chain. The time point denotes: patch test 2, 6 weeks after DPC sensitization. Treatment described: therapeutic diphenylcyclopropenone sensitization with weekly scalp DPC. Germline V lookup: CDR1 SNHLY, CDR2 FYNNEI. The J segment lost 5 bases and the V segment lost 3 bases, leaving 8 bases of the junction unmatched. This CDR3 is built from 16 residues. This sample stems from a study of human T cells and chemical hapten exposure. Individual cDNA molecules in this library carried unique molecular identifiers. TCRdb passed the RACE reads through MiXCR, listing each CDR3 protein once. The data show about 84,000 distinct CDR3 sequences, with 8.5% to 12% seen just once and approximately 4.7% held by the top ten.

Sequencing used whole blood, obtained in connection with sensitization to the hapten diphenylcyclopropenone (DPC). The J gene is TRBJ2-5, the V gene TRBV2, with 11 bases matching TRBD2. The sequence came from a woman between 45 and 65 years old with alopecia areata. Some clones in this sample may be carry-over from other donors' samples. The CDR3 protein is CASSESGLAASETQYF. The CDR3 DNA is TGTGCCAGCAGTGAGTCGGGACTAGCGGCGTCGGAGACCCAGTACTTC.